This T cell receptor beta chain derives from a study of T cell repertoires in cytomegalovirus infection. This CDR3 region has 14 residues. Germline lookup yields CDR1 DFQATT and CDR2 SNEGSKA (reference sequence). The ends were cut back, 2 bases at V and 10 bases at J, with 15 bases in the middle. This clonotype was recorded a few times. Its antigen is not identified. Study-level points and caveats: Identification of carriers of CMV plus the relevant HLA was achieved through cumulative public TCR beta family frequency.

In TCRdb, the reads were re-called with MiXCR into one record per CDR3 protein. This table holds approximately 280,000 distinct CDR3 sequences, under 25% found once. The receptor was derived from a human donor in good health (CMV status not recorded). Some clones in this sample may be carry-over from other donors' samples. Sequencing used cultured PBMCs, obtained from culture after CMV antigen stimulation. The V call is TRBV20-1, the J call TRBJ1-6; D remains ambiguous. CDR3 residues: CSARNMVGSSPLHF. The CDR3 DNA sequence: TGCAGTGCTAGAAATATGGTGGGGAGCTCACCCCTCCACTTT.